A selection of T cell receptor beta chains follows, all from one sample in a study of tumor-infiltrating lymphocytes in oesophageal squamous cell carcinoma. Each CDR3 protein is one row after TCRdb ran MiXCR on the PCR reads. The table has approximately 9,500 distinct CDR3 sequences, roughly three fifths seen once. Sequenced: esophageal tumor tissue. The receptors stem from a male donor with esophageal squamous cell carcinoma. The CDR3 runs from the conserved cysteine through the conserved F or W. The order of the fields is clone size, J gene, V gene, D gene, CDR3 DNA, CDR3 protein. D genes are given only for firm matches. Clone size is not always given. Where it is, it says once, few, many or a class for expanded clones.

. | TRBJ2-6 | TRBV28 | . | TGTGCCAGCAGTATAGTGGCTGGGGCCAACGTCCTGACTTTC | CASSIVAGANVLTF
. | TRBJ1-3 | TRBV7-2 | TRBD1 | TGTGCCAGCAGCTTCCGTCGACAGGGGGCAAGAAACACCATATATTTT | CASSFRRQGARNTIYF
. | TRBJ2-3 | TRBV14 | . | TGTGCCAGCAGCCCGGGACCGTACACCGGGGAGCTGTACTTC | CASSPGPYTGELYF
once | TRBJ1-1 | TRBV6-2/TRBV6-3 | TRBD1 | TGTGCCAGCAGTGAAAGGGGCCCCGGGACAGGGATGTACACTGAAGCTTTCTTT | CASSERGPGTGMYTEAFF
few | TRBJ2-1 | TRBV11-3 | TRBD2 | TGTGCCAGCAACTCGGGGGGAATGGATGAGCAGTTCTTC | CASNSGGMDEQFF
. | TRBJ2-2 | TRBV7-3 | . | TGTGCCAGCAGCTTAGGGCAGGGATACACCGGGGAGCTGTTTTTT | CASSLGQGYTGELFF
. | TRBJ2-2 | TRBV7-9 | . | TGTGCCAGCAGCTTCTACGGGGAGCTGTTTTTT | CASSFYGELFF
. | TRBJ2-7 | TRBV6-5 | TRBD2 | TGTGCCAGCAGTTACGATCTTAGCGGGAGATACGGGACCCACGAGCAGTACTTC | CASSYDLSGRYGTHEQYF
once | TRBJ2-7 | TRBV5-3 | . | TGTGCCAGCAGCTTGGTATTGGGTGACTACGAGCAGTACTTC | CASSLVLGDYEQYF
many | TRBJ2-7 | TRBV5-1 | . | TGCGCCAGCAGCTTGCTTAGCGCTGCCTACGAGCAGTACTTC | CASSLLSAAYEQYF
many | TRBJ1-4 | TRBV6-1 | . | TGTGCCATCTCCGGTCACAGGGATGAAAAACTGTTTTTT | CAISGHRDEKLFF
. | TRBJ1-2 | TRBV7-2 | TRBD1 | TGTGCCAGCAGCTTAGATGGTCAGGGGGCTAGGGGCTACACCTTC | CASSLDGQGARGYTF
. | TRBJ2-3 | TRBV7-8 | TRBD1 | TGTGCCAGCGCCTACCTAGACAGGGAACCTTCCGATACGCAGTATTTT | CASAYLDREPSDTQYF
. | TRBJ2-7 | TRBV7-6 | . | TGTGCCAGCAGCTTATATAGGGGGGGGTTTTACAATGAGCAGTACTTC | CASSLYRGGFYNEQYF
. | TRBJ2-7 | TRBV7-3 | TRBD2 | TGTGCCAGCAGCTTTGAGGCTAGCGGGAGTTACGAGCAGTACTTC | CASSFEASGSYEQYF
medium-sized | TRBJ2-3 | TRBV11-3 | TRBD2 | TGTGCCAGCAGCCCAGTCCCGGGACTAGCTGATACGCAGTATTTT | CASSPVPGLADTQYF
. | TRBJ2-3 | TRBV11-2 | . | TGTGCCAGCAGCGCCACCGTCACAGATACGCAGTATTTT | CASSATVTDTQYF
. | TRBJ2-7 | TRBV7-2 | . | TGTGCCAGCAGCTTATCGTACACTGCCAATGAGCAGTACTTC | CASSLSYTANEQYF
. | TRBJ2-2 | TRBV7-1 | . | TGTGCCAGCAGCTCCGAAAGCACCGGGGAGCTGTTTTTT | CASSSESTGELFF
once | TRBJ1-2 | TRBV7-4 | . | TGTGCCAGCAGCCCCCGGATCAACTATGGCTACACCTTC | CASSPRINYGYTF
. | TRBJ1-1 | TRBV5-1 | . | TGCGCCAGCAGCTTACGACCCGAGGTAAATCCTGAAGCTTTCTTT | CASSLRPEVNPEAFF
many | TRBJ1-1 | TRBV5-5 | . | TGTGCCAGCAGCTTACAGCTAATGAACACTGAAGCTTTCTTT | CASSLQLMNTEAFF
. | TRBJ2-5 | TRBV7-6 | . | TGTGCCAGCAGCTTCTACCGGGACTTCCAAGAGACCCAGTACTTC | CASSFYRDFQETQYF
. | TRBJ1-5 | TRBV28 | . | TGTGCCAGCAGTTTCCCCCGACAGGATAGCAATCAGCCCCAGCATTTT | CASSFPRQDSNQPQHF